This TCR beta chain is drawn from a study of blood T cell repertoires in COVID-19. Germline V lookup: CDR1 SGHVS, CDR2 FQNEAQ. The CDR3 extends over 14 amino acids. V dropped 3 bases and J dropped 2 bases, with 10 bases sitting between them. With respect to this clone: Other DNA sequences in the sample encode the same CDR3.

Repertoires were generated with immunoSEQ multiplex PCR, while TCRdb's copy carries only in-frame clones and drops some. This table holds around 700,000 clones, approximately 90% found once. The TCR comes from a woman between 18 and 30 years old with acute or convalescent COVID-19. Sequencing was done on a sample of peripheral blood. The genes are TRBV7-8 and TRBJ1-2; maybe TRBD1 (5 bases). In DNA form, the CDR3 reads TGTGCCAGCAGCTTTGGGGGGGGAAACTATGGCTACACCTTC. This sequence encodes CASSFGGGNYGYTF.